This T cell receptor beta chain was sequenced in a study of CD8 T cells in cerebrospinal fluid in Alzheimer's disease. Profiling of CSF cells used 10X single-cell V(D)J plus 5' expression. Each CDR3 protein gets one entry in TCRdb, which reprocessed the 10x single-cell sequencing reads and gives no DNA. The sample includes roughly 720 distinct CDR3 sequences. From germline, CDR1 is SNHLY and CDR2 FYNNEI. This CDR3 region has 14 residues. According to its frequency, this clonotype is medium-sized. Its target is unknown. Study-wide findings and caveats: Versus healthy subjects, Alzheimer's patients more often had clones of at least 3%. EBV-specific TCRs in cerebrospinal fluid reportedly do not establish a causal EBV–Alzheimer's link.

The V and J genes are TRBV2 and TRBJ1-2; the D gene TCRdb calls, TRBD1, cannot be checked with no DNA. The sequence derives from a human donor in good health. The material sequenced was cerebrospinal fluid. The CDR3 loop is CASSGTDRVEGYTF.